The 26 T cell receptor beta chains listed next were all sequenced from one sample in a study of T-cell reconstitution after alpha-beta-depleted transplantation in children. Unique molecular identifiers were incorporated during preparation of the TCRbeta library. TCRdb processed the PCR reads anew with MiXCR; each CDR3 protein has one entry. The sample has roughly 300,000 distinct CDR3 sequences, more than 8% seen once. The sample here was PBMCs from the stem cell graft donor, taken from the stem cell graft. These receptors came from a human donor who donated a stem cell graft to a child with SCID.

This clonotype appeared a few times. The chain's CDR3 is CASSSLMSRGALSGIYNEQFF. The CDR3 DNA follows: TGTGCCAGCAGCTCCCTCATGAGCCGGGGGGCTCTATCCGGTATCTACAATGAGCAGTTCTTC. The genes are TRBV11-1 and TRBJ2-1; D possibly corresponds to TRBD2 (7 bases). V shed 4 bases and J shed 3 bases, with 31 bases lying between them. The CDR3 extends over 21 amino acids. Per the germline V gene, CDR1 is SGHAT and CDR2 is FQDESV (reference sequence).

This clonotype was picked up a small number of times. This chain joins TRBV2 and TRBJ1-2, with TRBD1 as a possible D gene (6 bases). The CDR3 has 13 residues. Looked up from germline, CDR1 is SNHLY and CDR2 is FYNNEI. Trimming pared 4 bases from V and 4 bases from J, leaving 10 bases between. CDR3 sequence: CASSGQVSYGYTF. The CDR3 DNA reads as TGTGCCAGCAGTGGACAGGTATCCTATGGCTACACCTTC. Supplemented by reference TRBV2 and TRBJ1-2, the full variable domain reads EPEVTQTPSHQVTQMGQEVILRCVPISNHLYFYWYRQILGQKVEFLVSFYNNEISEKSEIFDDQFSVERPDGSNFTLKIRSTKLEDSAMYFCASSGQVSYGYTFGSGTRLTVV.

There are many counts of this clonotype. J is TRBJ2-7 and V is TRBV3-1; 14 bases are a match to TRBD2. Germline lookup yields CDR1 LGHDT and CDR2 YNNKEL (reference sequence). Trimming at V came to 4 bases and at J to 6 bases, leaving 8 bases not matched to a gene. There are 16 residues in the CDR3. The CDR3 region is CASSLGTSGGMGEQYF. In DNA, the CDR3 is TGTGCCAGCAGCCTCGGGACTAGCGGGGGTATGGGCGAGCAGTACTTC.

This rearrangement joins TRBV5-5 to TRBJ2-7; 7 positions match TRBD2. The CDR3 has 12 residues. The V and J ends lost 4 bases and 13 bases, in that order; junction bases with no gene match: 11. From germline, CDR1 is SGHKS and CDR2 YYEKEE (reference sequence). The CDR3 bases are TGTGCCAGCAGCCCCGGGCTCCAGCGGGAATACTTC. Residues: CASSPGLQREYF.

This clonotype appeared a few times. The V call is TRBV20-1, the J call TRBJ1-1; D uncertain. The CDR3 has 14 residues. Germline CDR1 DFQATT, CDR2 SNEGSKA (reference sequence). Trimming took off 5 bases at V and 1 base at J, with 14 bases between the two ends. The CDR3 reads CSALNSKGNTEAFF. In DNA form, the CDR3 reads TGCAGTGCTCTCAACAGTAAAGGGAACACTGAAGCTTTCTTT.

This clonotype has more than one count but fewer than ten. This chain joins TRBV9 and TRBJ2-1; D might be TRBD2 (6 bases). Germline V lookup: CDR1 SGDLS, CDR2 YYNGEE. CDR3 length: 14 amino acids. V dropped 9 bases and J dropped 5 bases, with 18 bases sitting between them. The CDR3: CATTRGKGDNEQFF. CDR3 in DNA: TGTGCCACCACCCGGGGGAAGGGTGACAATGAGCAGTTCTTC.

This clonotype was counted only a few times. V and J are TRBV5-1 and TRBJ2-1, with TRBD1 matching 7 bases. Per the germline V gene, CDR1 is SGHRS and CDR2 is YFSETQ. The CDR3 length is 13 residues. With V trimmed by 2 bases and J by 7 bases, 3 bases remained unmatched. The CDR3 loop reads CASSFGTANEQFF. The CDR3 nucleotides are TGCGCCAGCAGCTTCGGGACAGCGAATGAGCAGTTCTTC.

This clonotype appeared a few times. V and J are TRBV5-1 and TRBJ1-4; D may be TRBD1 (6 bases). Trimming left V 4 bases short and J 14 bases short, with 18 bases between. Germline V gene lookup returns CDR1 SGHRS and CDR2 YFSETQ. The CDR3 extends over 13 amino acids. CDR3 amino acids: CASSLGTPRGLFF. Here the CDR3 DNA reads TGCGCCAGCAGCCTTGGGACACCCCGGGGGCTGTTTTTT.

This clonotype was recorded a few times. V and J are TRBV6-1 and TRBJ2-7; D not resolved. The CDR3 totals 13 residues. V lost 6 bases to trimming and J lost 0 bases, with 9 bases between them. Per the germline V gene, CDR1 is MNHNS and CDR2 is SASEGT. The CDR3 nucleotides are TGTGCCAGCAGGTCCGATAGCTCCTACGAGCAGTACTTC. This translates into CASRSDSSYEQYF.

In its sample, this clonotype was seen a few times. This chain links TRBV3-1 with TRBJ2-3; 9 positions match TRBD2. Losses at the gene ends were 4 bases for V and 3 bases for J; bases not matched to a gene: 11. This CDR3 comprises 17 residues. Germline-derived CDR1 and CDR2 are LGHDT and YNNKEL (reference sequence). The DNA of the CDR3 is TGTGCCAGCAGCCTAATCGCCGGGACTAGCAAGACAGATACGCAGTATTTT. This encodes CASSLIAGTSKTDTQYF.

The chain employs TRBV20-1 and TRBJ2-1; 7 bases map to TRBD1. The CDR3 consists of 12 residues. Germline V gives CDR1 DFQATT, CDR2 SNEGSKA (reference sequence). The trim removed 6 bases at V and 6 bases at J, leaving 5 bases unmatched. In nucleotides, the CDR3 is TGCAGTGCCGACAGGGAATCCAATGAGCAGTTCTTC. Translating gives CSADRESNEQFF.

The chain is built from TRBV11-1 and TRBJ2-1; TRBD1 aligns across 9 bases. V dropped 0 bases and J dropped 9; count of bases not matched to a gene: 6. CDR3 length: 15 residues. Germline CDR1 SGHAT, CDR2 FQDESV (reference sequence). Written as DNA, the CDR3 is TGTGCCAGCAGCTTAGCAGGGACAGGGTGGATTGAGCAGTTCTTC. Amino acid sequence: CASSLAGTGWIEQFF.

The genes are TRBV5-1 and TRBJ2-5, with TRBD1 matching 9 bases. The junction had 6 bases not matched to a gene; V was cut back by 6 bases and J by 3 bases. CDR1 and CDR2 from the germline V gene are SGHRS and YFSETQ. This CDR3 has 14 amino acids. CDR3 DNA sequence: TGCGCCAGCAACCCGGGACAGGGCGAAGAGACCCAGTACTTC. It encodes CASNPGQGEETQYF.

This rearrangement joins TRBV25-1 to TRBJ2-5, with a possible D match to TRBD1 (5 bases). Per germline, CDR1 MGHDK and CDR2 SYGVNS. Trimming took off 8 bases at V and 3 bases at J, with 7 bases between the two ends. The CDR3 is made up of 11 amino acids. In DNA form, the CDR3 reads TGTGCCAGCGTCAGGGAAGAGACCCAGTACTTC. Amino acids: CASVREETQYF.

The chain combines TRBV5-1 with TRBJ1-1, with TRBD1 matching 7 bases. Trimming removed 0 bases from V and 1 base from J; junction bases left unmatched: 3. The CDR3 spans 15 residues. Germline V gives CDR1 SGHRS, CDR2 YFSETQ. In DNA, the CDR3 is TGCGCCAGCAGCTTGGACTACAGGGGGAACACTGAAGCTTTCTTT. Translated: CASSLDYRGNTEAFF.

This clonotype was observed a few times. This CDR3 is CASSLLRSQETQYF. CDR3 in DNA: TGCGCCAGCAGCTTACTCCGTAGTCAAGAGACCCAGTACTTC. The V call is TRBV5-1, the J call TRBJ2-5; no firm D call. CDR3 size: 14 residues. V lost 2 bases and J 2 bases, leaving 10 bases between the germline ends. Germline V gene data show CDR1 as SGHRS and CDR2 as YFSETQ.

About this clonotype: A junction boundary mismatches the germline segment, possibly from a read error. The chain combines TRBV28 with TRBJ2-2; TRBD2 aligns across 10 bases. Germline V lookup: CDR1 MDHEN, CDR2 SYDVKM. The length of the CDR3 is 14 residues. The DNA of the CDR3 is TGTGCCAGCATTTTAGCGGGGGGAACCGGGGAGCTGTTTTTT. This gives the protein CASILAGGTGELFF.

The V call is TRBV12-3 or TRBV12-4, the J call TRBJ1-6; D ambiguous. CDR3 length: 14 residues. Trimming took off 6 bases at V and 8 bases at J, with 14 bases between the two ends. CDR3 DNA: TGTGCCAGCAGCCTCAATAACATAGATTCACCCCTCCACTTT. The encoded protein is CASSLNNIDSPLHF.

In its sample, this clonotype was seen a few times. The genes are TRBV5-6 and TRBJ2-3; D unclear. The V and J ends lost 2 bases and 7 bases respectively, with 11 bases between them. This CDR3 region has 13 residues. Looked up from germline, CDR1 is SGHDT and CDR2 is YYEEEE. The CDR3 DNA reads TGTGCCAGCAGCTTAACTATTTTCAATACGCAGTATTTT. It codes for CASSLTIFNTQYF. The whole variable domain, filled in from reference TRBV5-6 and TRBJ2-3, reads DAGVTQSPTHLIKTRGQQVTLRCSPKSGHDTVSWYQQALGQGPQFIFQYYEEEERQRGNFPDRFSGHQFPNYSSELNVNALLLGDSALYLCASSLTIFNTQYFGPGTRLTVL.

This clonotype was counted between two and nine times. This rearrangement joins TRBV6-2 or TRBV6-3 to TRBJ2-7; D gene ambiguous. The CDR3 loop spans 16 amino acids. V lost 0 bases to trimming and J lost 2 bases, with 14 bases between them. Germline assignment: CDR1 MNHEY and CDR2 SVGEGT. The CDR3 loop is CASSYSPEHKTYEQYF. In DNA, the CDR3 is TGTGCCAGCAGTTACTCTCCAGAACATAAAACCTACGAGCAGTACTTC.

This clonotype was recorded a few times. The chain links TRBV6-1 to TRBJ1-1; TRBD1 matches 8 bases. The CDR3 loop spans 14 amino acids. J lost 1 base, V lost 5 bases, and 3 bases had no gene match. Germline CDR1 is MNHNS and CDR2 is SASEGT. CDR3 sequence (DNA): TGTGCCAGCAGTCGACAGGGGCCGAACACTGAAGCTTTCTTT. Residues: CASSRQGPNTEAFF.

The chain employs TRBV7-2 and TRBJ2-7; TRBD2 matches at 9 bases. Looked up from germline, CDR1 is SGHTA and CDR2 is FQGNSA. The V segment lost 7 bases and the J segment 3 bases; nucleotides outside the gene matches: 10. CDR3 length: 15 amino acids. The CDR3 sequence: CASTPRGGRIYEQYF. The CDR3 coding sequence is TGTGCCAGCACCCCGCGGGGGGGCCGTATCTACGAGCAGTACTTC. Full variable domain (outside the CDR3, taken from reference TRBV7-2 and TRBJ2-7): GAGVSQSPSNKVTEKGKDVELRCDPISGHTALYWYRQSLGQGLEFLIYFQGNSAPDKSGLPSDRFSAERTGGSVSTLTIQRTQQEDSAVYLCASTPRGGRIYEQYFGPGTRLTVT.

This clonotype appeared a few times. The J gene is TRBJ2-5, the V gene TRBV6-2 or TRBV6-3; D may be TRBD2 (5 bases). V lost 6 bases, J lost 3 bases, and 11 bases lay in between. The CDR3 has 13 amino acids. Per germline, CDR1 MNHEY and CDR2 SVGEGT. The CDR3 loop reads CASRGVGKETQYF. The DNA for the CDR3 is TGTGCCAGCAGGGGAGTAGGGAAAGAGACCCAGTACTTC.

The chain employs TRBV19 and TRBJ2-7, with TRBD2 matching over 9 bases. Germline assignment: CDR1 LNHDA and CDR2 SQIVND (reference sequence). V lost 6 bases to trimming and J lost 6 bases; unmatched junction nucleotides: 12. The CDR3 runs to 15 residues. CDR3 nucleotides: TGTGCCAGTAGCACTCGCTTGGGACTAGCCGCCGAGCAGTACTTC. Its protein product is CASSTRLGLAAEQYF.

CDR3 region: CSARFGLREQYF. Written as DNA, the CDR3 is TGCAGTGCTCGGTTCGGGCTCCGAGAGCAGTACTTC. The chain couples TRBV20-1 to TRBJ2-7; no firm D call. V lost 5 bases, J lost 7 bases, and 15 bases lay in between. Germline CDR1 is DFQATT and CDR2 is SNEGSKA (reference sequence). This CDR3 is 12 amino acids long.

There are many counts of this clonotype. The rearrangement links TRBV20-1 to TRBJ2-5; TRBD1 aligns across 7 bases. Germline trimming cut 4 bases from V and 5 bases from J; bases unmatched to any gene: 7. The CDR3 spans 13 residues. Germline V gives CDR1 DFQATT, CDR2 SNEGSKA (reference sequence). DNA of the CDR3: TGCAGTGCTACCGAAGACAGGGTGGAGACCCAGTACTTC. This sequence encodes CSATEDRVETQYF.